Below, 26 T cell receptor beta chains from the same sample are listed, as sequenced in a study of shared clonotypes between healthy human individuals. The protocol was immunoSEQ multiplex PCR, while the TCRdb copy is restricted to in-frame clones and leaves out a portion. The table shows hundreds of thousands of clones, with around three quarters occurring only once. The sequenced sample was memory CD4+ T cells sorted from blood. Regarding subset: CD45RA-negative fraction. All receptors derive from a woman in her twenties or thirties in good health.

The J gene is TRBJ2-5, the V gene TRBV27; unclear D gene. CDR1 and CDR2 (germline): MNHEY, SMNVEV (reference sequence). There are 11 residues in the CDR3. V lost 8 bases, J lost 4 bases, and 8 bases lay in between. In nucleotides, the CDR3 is TGTGCCAGCGGGTGGGGAGAGACCCAGTACTTC. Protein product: CASGWGETQYF.

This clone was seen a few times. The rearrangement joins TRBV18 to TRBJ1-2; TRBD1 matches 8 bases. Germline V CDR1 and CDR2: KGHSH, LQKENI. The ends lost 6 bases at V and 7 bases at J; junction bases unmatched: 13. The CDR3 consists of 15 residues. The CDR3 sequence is CASSEGTGSLSGYTF. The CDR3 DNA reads TGTGCCAGCTCGGAGGGGACAGGTAGTCTATCTGGCTACACCTTC.

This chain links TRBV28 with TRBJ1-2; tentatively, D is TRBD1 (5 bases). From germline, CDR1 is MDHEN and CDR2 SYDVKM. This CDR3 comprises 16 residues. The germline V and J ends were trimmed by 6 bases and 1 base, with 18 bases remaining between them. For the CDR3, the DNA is TGTGCCAGCAGAGGGGCTATTTCAACTCATAACTATGGCTACACCTTC. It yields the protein CASRGAISTHNYGYTF.

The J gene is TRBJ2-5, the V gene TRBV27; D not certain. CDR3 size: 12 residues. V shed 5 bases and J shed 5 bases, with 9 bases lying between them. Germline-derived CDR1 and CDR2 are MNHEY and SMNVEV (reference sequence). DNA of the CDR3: TGTGCCAGCAGTCGAGTAGGGGAGACCCAGTACTTC. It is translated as CASSRVGETQYF.

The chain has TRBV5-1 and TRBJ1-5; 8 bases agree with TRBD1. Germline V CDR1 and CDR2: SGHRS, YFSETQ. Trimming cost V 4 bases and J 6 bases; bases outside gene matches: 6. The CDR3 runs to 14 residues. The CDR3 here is CASSPQGAGQPQHF. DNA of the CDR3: TGCGCCAGCAGCCCCCAGGGGGCCGGTCAGCCCCAGCATTTT. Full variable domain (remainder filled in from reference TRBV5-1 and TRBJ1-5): KAGVTQTPRYLIKTRGQQVTLSCSPISGHRSVSWYQQTPGQGLQFLFEYFSETQRNKGNFPGRFSGRQFSNSRSEMNVSTLELGDSALYLCASSPQGAGQPQHFGDGTRLSIL.

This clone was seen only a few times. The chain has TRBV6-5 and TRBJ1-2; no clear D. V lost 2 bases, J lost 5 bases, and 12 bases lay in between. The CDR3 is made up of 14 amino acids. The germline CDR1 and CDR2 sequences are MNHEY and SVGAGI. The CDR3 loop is CASSYRVGEYGYTF. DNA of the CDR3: TGTGCCAGCAGTTACAGGGTGGGAGAGTATGGCTACACCTTC.

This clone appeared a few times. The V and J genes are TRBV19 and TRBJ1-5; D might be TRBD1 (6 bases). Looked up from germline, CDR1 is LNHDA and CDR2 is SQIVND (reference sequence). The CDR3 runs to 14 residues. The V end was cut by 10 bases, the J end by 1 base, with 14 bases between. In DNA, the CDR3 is TGTGCCACCACCTGGCAGGGGAGCAATCAGCCCCAGCATTTT. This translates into CATTWQGSNQPQHF.

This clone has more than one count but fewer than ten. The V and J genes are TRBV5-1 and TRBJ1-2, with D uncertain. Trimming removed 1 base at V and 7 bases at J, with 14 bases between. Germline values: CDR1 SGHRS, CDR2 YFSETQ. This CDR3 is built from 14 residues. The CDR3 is CASSLKSDIGGYTF. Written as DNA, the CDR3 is TGCGCCAGCAGCTTGAAGAGCGACATAGGTGGCTACACCTTC.

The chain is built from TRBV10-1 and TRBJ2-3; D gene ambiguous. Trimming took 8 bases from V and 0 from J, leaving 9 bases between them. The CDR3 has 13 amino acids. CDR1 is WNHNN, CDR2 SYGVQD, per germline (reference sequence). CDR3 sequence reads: CASGPPSTDTQYF. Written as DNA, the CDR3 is TGCGCCAGCGGACCCCCAAGCACAGATACGCAGTATTTT.

The CDR3 region has the DNA TGTGCCTGGGACGGTGGCTCTGGGGCCAACGTCCTGACTTTC. Translating gives CAWDGGSGANVLTF. The V and J genes are TRBV30 and TRBJ2-6; D is undetermined. The germline V and J ends were trimmed by 5 bases and 0 bases, with 8 bases remaining between them. CDR3 length: 14 residues. The V gene's germline CDR1 is GTSNPN and CDR2 SVGIG (reference sequence).

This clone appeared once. The chain's CDR3 is CASKRIAGGPYEQYF. The CDR3 region has the DNA TGTGCCAGCAAACGTATAGCGGGAGGCCCCTACGAGCAGTACTTC. The chain uses TRBV28 and TRBJ2-7, with 10 bases identical to TRBD2. Germline CDR1 and CDR2: MDHEN and SYDVKM. Trimming took 7 bases from V and 2 from J; bases not matched to a gene: 8. CDR3 length equals 15 residues. Combining the CDR3 with reference TRBV28 and TRBJ2-7 gives the whole variable domain DVKVTQSSRYLVKRTGEKVFLECVQDMDHENMFWYRQDPGLGLRLIYFSYDVKMKEKGDIPEGYSVSREKKERFSLILESASTNQTSMYLCASKRIAGGPYEQYFGPGTRLTVT.

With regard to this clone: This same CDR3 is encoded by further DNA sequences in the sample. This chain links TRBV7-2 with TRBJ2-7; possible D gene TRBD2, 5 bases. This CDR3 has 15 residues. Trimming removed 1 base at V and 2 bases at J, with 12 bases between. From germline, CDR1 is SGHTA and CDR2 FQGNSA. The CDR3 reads CASSLVAGGTYEQYF. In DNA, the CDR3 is TGTGCCAGCAGCTTAGTGGCGGGCGGTACCTACGAGCAGTACTTC.

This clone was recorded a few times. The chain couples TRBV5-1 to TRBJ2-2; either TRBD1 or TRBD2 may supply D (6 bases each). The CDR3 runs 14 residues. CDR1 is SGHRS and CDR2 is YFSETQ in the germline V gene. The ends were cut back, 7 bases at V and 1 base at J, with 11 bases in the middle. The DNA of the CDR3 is TGCGCCAGCCAAGGAGGGGGGAACACCGGGGAGCTGTTTTTT. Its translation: CASQGGGNTGELFF.

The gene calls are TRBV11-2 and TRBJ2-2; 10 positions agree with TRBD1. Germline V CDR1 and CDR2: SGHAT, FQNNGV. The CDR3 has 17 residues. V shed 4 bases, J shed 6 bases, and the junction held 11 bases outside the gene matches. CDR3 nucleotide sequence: TGTGCCAGCAGCTCGAACGTGGGACAGGGGTCATCCGGGGAGCTGTTTTTT. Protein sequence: CASSSNVGQGSSGELFF.

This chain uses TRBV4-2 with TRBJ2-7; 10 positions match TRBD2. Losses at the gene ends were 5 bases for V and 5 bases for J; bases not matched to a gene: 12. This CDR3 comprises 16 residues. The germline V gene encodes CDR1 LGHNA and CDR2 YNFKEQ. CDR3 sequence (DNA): TGTGCCAGCAGCGATCGAGCGGGAGGGCCAGGGGACGAGCAGTACTTC. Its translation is CASSDRAGGPGDEQYF.

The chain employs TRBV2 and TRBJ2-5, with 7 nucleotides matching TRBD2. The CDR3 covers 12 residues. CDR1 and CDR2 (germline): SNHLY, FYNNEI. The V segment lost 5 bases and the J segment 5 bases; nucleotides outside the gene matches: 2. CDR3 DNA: TGTGCCAGCAGTCAACTAGCGGAGACCCAGTACTTC. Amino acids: CASSQLAETQYF.

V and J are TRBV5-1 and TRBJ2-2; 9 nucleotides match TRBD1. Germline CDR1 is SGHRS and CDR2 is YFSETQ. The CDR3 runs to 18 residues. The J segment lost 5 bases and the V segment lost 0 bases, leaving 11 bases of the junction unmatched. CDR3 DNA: TGCGCCAGCAGCTTGGCCCCACAGGGGGCGATTGAAACCGGGGAGCTGTTTTTT. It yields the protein CASSLAPQGAIETGELFF.

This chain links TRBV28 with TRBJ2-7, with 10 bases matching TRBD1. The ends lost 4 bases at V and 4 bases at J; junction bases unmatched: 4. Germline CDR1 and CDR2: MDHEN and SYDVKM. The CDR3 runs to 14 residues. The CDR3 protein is CASSSTGGFYEQYF. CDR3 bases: TGTGCCAGCAGTTCGACAGGGGGCTTTTACGAGCAGTACTTC.

This chain's CDR3 is CASSQPPYGYTF. DNA for the CDR3: TGTGCCAGCAGTCAGCCGCCTTATGGCTACACCTTC. The chain couples TRBV6-5 to TRBJ1-2, with no clear D. This CDR3 contains 12 residues. Trimming removed 5 bases from V and 5 bases from J, with 9 bases in between. CDR1 is MNHEY and CDR2 is SVGAGI in the germline V gene.

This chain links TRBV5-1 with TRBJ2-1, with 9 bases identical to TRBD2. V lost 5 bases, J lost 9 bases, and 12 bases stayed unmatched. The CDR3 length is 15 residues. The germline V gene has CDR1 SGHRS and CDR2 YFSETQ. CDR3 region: CASSLAGSADGEQFF. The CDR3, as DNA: TGCGCCAGCAGTCTAGCGGGGTCGGCGGACGGTGAGCAGTTCTTC. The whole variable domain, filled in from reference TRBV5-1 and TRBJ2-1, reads KAGVTQTPRYLIKTRGQQVTLSCSPISGHRSVSWYQQTPGQGLQFLFEYFSETQRNKGNFPGRFSGRQFSNSRSEMNVSTLELGDSALYLCASSLAGSADGEQFFGPGTRLTVL.

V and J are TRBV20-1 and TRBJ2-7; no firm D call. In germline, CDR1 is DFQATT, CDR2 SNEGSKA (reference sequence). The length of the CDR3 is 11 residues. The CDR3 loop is CRAATGTEQYF. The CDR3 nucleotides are TGCAGGGCGGCCACGGGTACCGAGCAGTACTTC.

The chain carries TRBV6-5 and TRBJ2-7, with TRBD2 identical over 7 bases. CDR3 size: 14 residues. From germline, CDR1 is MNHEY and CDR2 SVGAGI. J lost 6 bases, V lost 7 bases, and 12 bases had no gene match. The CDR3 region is CASTMGPGGGEQYF. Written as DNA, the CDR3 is TGTGCCAGCACCATGGGCCCCGGCGGGGGCGAGCAGTACTTC.

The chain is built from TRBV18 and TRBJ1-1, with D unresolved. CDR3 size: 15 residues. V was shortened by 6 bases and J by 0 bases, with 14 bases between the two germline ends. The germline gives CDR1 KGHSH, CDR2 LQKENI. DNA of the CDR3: TGTGCCAGCTCTCCCGTGTCCGGGTTGAACACTGAAGCTTTCTTT. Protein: CASSPVSGLNTEAFF. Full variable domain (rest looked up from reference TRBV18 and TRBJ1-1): NAGVMQNPRHLVRRRGQEARLRCSPMKGHSHVYWYRQLPEEGLKFMVYLQKENIIDESGMPKERFSAEFPKEGPSILRIQQVVRGDSAAYFCASSPVSGLNTEAFFGQGTRLTVV.

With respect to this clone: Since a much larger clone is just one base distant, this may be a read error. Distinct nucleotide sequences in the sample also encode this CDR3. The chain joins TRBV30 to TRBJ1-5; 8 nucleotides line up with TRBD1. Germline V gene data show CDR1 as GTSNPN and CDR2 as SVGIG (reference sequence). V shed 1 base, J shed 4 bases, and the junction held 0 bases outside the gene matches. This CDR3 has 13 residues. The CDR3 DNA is TGTGCCTGGAGTGGGACAGGGAATCAGCCCCAGCATTTT. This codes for CAWSGTGNQPQHF. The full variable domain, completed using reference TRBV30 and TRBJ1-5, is SQTIHQWPATLVQPVGSPLSLECTVEGTSNPNLYWYRQAAGRGLQLLFYSVGIGQISSEVPQNLSASRPQDRQFILSSKKLLLSDSGFYLCAWSGTGNQPQHFGDGTRLSIL.

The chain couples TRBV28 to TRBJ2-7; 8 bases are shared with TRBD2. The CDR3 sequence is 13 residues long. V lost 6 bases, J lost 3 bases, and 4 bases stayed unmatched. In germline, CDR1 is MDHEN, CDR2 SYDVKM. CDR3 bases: TGTGCCAGCAGCCGAACTAGCGGCTACGAGCAGTACTTC. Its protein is CASSRTSGYEQYF. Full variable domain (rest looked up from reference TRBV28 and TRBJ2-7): DVKVTQSSRYLVKRTGEKVFLECVQDMDHENMFWYRQDPGLGLRLIYFSYDVKMKEKGDIPEGYSVSREKKERFSLILESASTNQTSMYLCASSRTSGYEQYFGPGTRLTVT.

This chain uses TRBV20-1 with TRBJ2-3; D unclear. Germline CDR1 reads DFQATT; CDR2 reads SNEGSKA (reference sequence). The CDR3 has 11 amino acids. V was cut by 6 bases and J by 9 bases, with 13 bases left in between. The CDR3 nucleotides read TGCAGTGCCCCGACCCGGCAAACGCAGTATTTT. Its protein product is CSAPTRQTQYF.